These 7 T cell receptor beta chains were all obtained from the same sample, sequenced in a study of CXCR3-negative and CXCR3-positive naive CD8 T cells (dated by TCRdb to about 2019). The sequencing machine was a NextSeq 550. The Human TCR Profiling Kit (MiLaboratory) was used to prepare UMI-labeled 5' RACE TRB cDNA libraries. Following TCRdb reprocessing, every CDR3 protein sequence forms one entry, and DNA is not provided. The sample has 4,500 to 6,500 distinct CDR3 sequences on record. 1.5% to 2% of the sample comes from the top ten. These receptors lack a known antigen. Broader findings and caveats from the paper: Compared with CXCR3-negative naive cells, CXCR3-positive naive cells had TRB CDR3s with higher hydrophobicity (lower Kidera factor 4), lower energy, and higher strength and volume indices.

The sample taken for sequencing was naive CXCR3+ CD8+ T cells from blood. According to the study, the label for this sample's cell subset or site signals: CD45RO-CCR7+CD27+CD95- naive CD8+ T cells expressing CXCR3 (TNR3+). The receptors shown here come from a human donor in good health. Some clones in this sample may be carry-over from other donors' samples.

Its frequency marks this clonotype as medium-sized. The chain recombines TRBV10-3 with TRBJ2-7; TCRdb's D gene call, TRBD1, goes unchecked for lack of DNA. Germline CDR1 ENHRY, CDR2 SYGVKD. The CDR3 sequence is 13 residues long. CDR3 amino acids: CAIRRDNSYEQYF.

The V call is TRBV7-9, the J call TRBJ2-1. The germline V gene encodes CDR1 SEHNR and CDR2 FQNEAQ (reference sequence). The CDR3 spans 14 residues. The CDR3 loop reads CASSLASAYSGQFF.

The chain has TRBV20-1 and TRBJ2-5; TCRdb's D gene call, TRBD1, goes unchecked for lack of DNA. Per the germline V gene, CDR1 is DFQATT and CDR2 is SNEGSKA (reference sequence). The CDR3 is 15 amino acids. The CDR3: CSAEGGTPGEETQYF.

Measured by frequency, this clonotype is medium-sized (0.01 to 0.1%). The V and J genes are TRBV29-1 and TRBJ2-2. Germline CDR1 reads SQVTM; CDR2 reads ANQGSEA. This CDR3 comprises 14 residues. This CDR3 reads CSANGQKNTGELFF.

This rearrangement joins TRBV7-2 to TRBJ2-1; the D call of TRBD2 rests on TCRdb alone, since no DNA is present to check it. Germline V gives CDR1 SGHTA, CDR2 FQGNSA. This CDR3 has 16 amino acids. The CDR3 loop is CASSLDPLAGYNEQFF.

This clonotype is identified as medium-sized from frequency. V and J are TRBV29-1 and TRBJ1-1. Per the germline V gene, CDR1 is SQVTM and CDR2 is ANQGSEA. The CDR3 contains 15 residues. The CDR3 sequence is CSVVWLGRRNTEAFF.

This clonotype is classed as medium-sized by frequency. The V gene is TRBV29-1, the J gene TRBJ1-2; TCRdb returns TRBD1, unconfirmable since there is no DNA. Germline V gives CDR1 SQVTM, CDR2 ANQGSEA. The CDR3 has 15 residues. This CDR3 is CSVEAGIHQGYGYTF.